This record looks at one T cell receptor (beta chain) sequence and its context. Template material for amplifying TCR beta CDR3 regions consisted of RNA transcripts. A first-round RT-PCR of the TCR CDR3 used the HTBI primer set. TCRdb itself ran the multiplex PCR reads through MiXCR, one entry per CDR3 protein. Here the sample spans around 720,000 distinct CDR3 sequences, around 40% being singletons. These data are taken from a study of T cells in Graves' hyperthyroidism and ophthalmopathy. Looked up from germline, CDR1 is SQVTM and CDR2 is ANQGSEA. This CDR3 comprises 12 residues. The chain employs TRBV29-1 and TRBJ2-5; D may be TRBD2 (6 bases). Sequenced input: blood. The sequence came from a woman between 40 and 55 years old with Graves' hyperthyroidism. CDR3 region: CSLEGLQETQYF. The DNA for the CDR3 is TGCAGTCTCGAGGGACTTCAAGAGACCCAGTACTTC. Using reference TRBV29-1 and TRBJ2-5 for the parts outside the CDR3, the full variable domain is SAVISQKPSRDICQRGTSLTIQCQVDSQVTMMFWYRQQPGQSLTLIATANQGSEATYESGFVIDKFPISRPNLTFSTLTVSNMSPEDSSIYLCSLEGLQETQYFGPGTRLLVL.